The 30 T cell receptor beta chains below all came from one sample that was sequenced in a study of technical replicates of blood from a few donors. Sequencing was performed with immunoSEQ multiplex PCR; in TCRdb, only in-frame clones are kept and a portion is missing. This table holds about 89,000 clones, around 96% found once. The sample consisted of T cells isolated from PBMCs. The receptors come from a human donor in good health.

J is TRBJ2-1 and V is TRBV5-1; 12 bases agree with TRBD2. Germline CDR1 SGHRS, CDR2 YFSETQ. The CDR3 has 16 residues. Trimming at V came to 4 bases and at J to 2 bases, leaving 4 bases not matched to a gene. Written as DNA, the CDR3 is TGCGCCAGCAGCAAGACTAGCGGGAGTCCCTACAATGAGCAGTTCTTC. It codes for CASSKTSGSPYNEQFF.

To note about this clone: Other DNA sequences in the sample encode the same CDR3. J is TRBJ1-2 and V is TRBV28; TRBD1 aligns across 9 bases. With 5 bases clipped from V and 7 bases from J, the junction kept 11 bases outside the gene matches. Germline V gene data show CDR1 as MDHEN and CDR2 as SYDVKM. The CDR3 runs 15 residues. CDR3 nucleotide sequence: TGTGCCAGCAGTAGCTACCTCGGACAGGGGTTTGGCTACACCTTC. Protein product: CASSSYLGQGFGYTF.

V usage is TRBV6-5 and J usage is TRBJ1-1; D ambiguous. V lost 9 bases to trimming and J lost 0 bases, with 8 bases between them. The CDR3 length is 12 residues. CDR1 is MNHEY and CDR2 is SVGAGI in the germline V gene. The CDR3 is CASQHLNTEAFF. The CDR3 nucleotides are TGTGCCAGTCAACACCTGAACACTGAAGCTTTCTTT.

The rearrangement uses TRBV2 and TRBJ2-3; tentative D call: TRBD2 (5 bases). Trimming left V 3 bases short and J 2 bases short, with 12 bases between. The CDR3 runs to 15 residues. Germline V gene data show CDR1 as SNHLY and CDR2 as FYNNEI. The CDR3, as DNA: TGTGCCAGCAGTGACCGGGGTTCCTACACAGATACGCAGTATTTT. This gives the protein CASSDRGSYTDTQYF.

The chain couples TRBV5-1 to TRBJ1-4; D is undetermined. Germline V CDR1 and CDR2: SGHRS, YFSETQ. Trimming removed 4 bases at V and 4 bases at J, with 8 bases between. CDR3 length equals 13 residues. The CDR3 bases are TGCGCCAGCAGCCCCGGAGGTAATGAAAAACTGTTTTTT. It encodes CASSPGGNEKLFF.

This clone is a singleton in its sample. The chain carries TRBV30 and TRBJ2-4; TRBD1 matches 10 bases. After removal of 6 bases from V and 8 bases from J, the junction contained 7 bases not matched to a gene. CDR3 length: 13 residues. The germline V gene encodes CDR1 GTSNPN and CDR2 SVGIG (reference sequence). DNA for the CDR3: TGTGCCTGTTGCTCCGGGACAGGGGACATTCAGTACTTC. This translates into CACCSGTGDIQYF.

The chain has TRBV5-4 and TRBJ2-5, with a weak D call TRBD2 (6 bases). Germline CDR1 reads SGHNT; CDR2 reads YYREEE (reference sequence). V lost 4 bases and J lost 4, with 23 bases in between. The CDR3 length is 17 residues. In nucleotides, the CDR3 is TGTGCCAGCAGCCTGGCGGACGGACTATTGATAGGAGAGACCCAGTACTTC. Translated: CASSLADGLLIGETQYF.

This clone was counted only a few times. This chain links TRBV18 with TRBJ1-5; no clear D. There are 14 residues in the CDR3. V was trimmed by 2 bases and J by 3 bases, leaving 8 bases between them. CDR1 KGHSH and CDR2 LQKENI come from the germline V gene. The CDR3 region has the DNA TGTGCCAGCTCACCAGAGGCAGCCAATCAGCCCCAGCATTTT. Protein: CASSPEAANQPQHF. Full variable domain (remainder filled in from reference TRBV18 and TRBJ1-5): NAGVMQNPRHLVRRRGQEARLRCSPMKGHSHVYWYRQLPEEGLKFMVYLQKENIIDESGMPKERFSAEFPKEGPSILRIQQVVRGDSAAYFCASSPEAANQPQHFGDGTRLSIL.

The rearrangement uses TRBV7-9 and TRBJ1-4, with 9 bases fitting TRBD1. This CDR3 is built from 14 residues. In germline, CDR1 is SEHNR, CDR2 FQNEAQ (reference sequence). With V trimmed by 5 bases and J by 8 bases, 6 bases remained unmatched. The CDR3 region is CASSLLGQGEKLFF. DNA for the CDR3: TGTGCCAGCAGCCTCCTTGGACAGGGGGAAAAACTGTTTTTT.

This rearrangement joins TRBV27 to TRBJ2-5; 8 bases are shared with TRBD2. This CDR3 comprises 15 residues. CDR1 and CDR2 from the germline V gene are MNHEY and SMNVEV (reference sequence). The V and J ends lost 6 bases and 2 bases, in that order; junction bases with no gene match: 8. The CDR3 DNA sequence: TGTGCCAGCAGCACCTATAGCGGGGATCAAGAGACCCAGTACTTC. This codes for CASSTYSGDQETQYF.

The CDR3 DNA is TGTGCCAGCAGTTCGGGACAGACTCGACTGTTTTTT. It translates to CASSSGQTRLFF. The chain joins TRBV28 to TRBJ1-4; 7 bases agree with TRBD1. J was trimmed by 13 bases and V by 4 bases; bases with no gene match: 6. The germline V gene has CDR1 MDHEN and CDR2 SYDVKM. The length of the CDR3 is 12 residues.

This clone was recorded only once. The gene calls are TRBV6-1 and TRBJ2-3, with D tentatively TRBD2 (5 bases). The CDR3 runs 15 residues. Germline-derived CDR1 and CDR2 are MNHNS and SASEGT. V lost 10 bases and J 0 bases, leaving 17 bases between the germline ends. CDR3 sequence: CATASGMYSTDTQYF. Here the CDR3 DNA reads TGTGCCACCGCCTCGGGGATGTATAGCACAGATACGCAGTATTTT.

This chain joins TRBV10-3 and TRBJ2-2; D is possibly TRBD1 (5 bases). Trimming took off 2 bases at V and 3 bases at J, with 10 bases between the two ends. CDR3 length: 15 amino acids. CDR1 is ENHRY and CDR2 is SYGVKD in the germline V gene. The CDR3 sequence: CAISEIQGDTGELFF. In DNA form, the CDR3 reads TGTGCCATCAGTGAGATCCAGGGCGACACCGGGGAGCTGTTTTTT.

The J gene is TRBJ2-3, the V gene TRBV28, with D perhaps matching TRBD2 (6 bases). The CDR3 sequence is 15 residues long. V lost 5 bases and J 0 bases, leaving 12 bases between the germline ends. Germline values: CDR1 MDHEN, CDR2 SYDVKM. The CDR3 DNA reads as TGTGCCAGCAGTCCATGGGACTTTAGCACAGATACGCAGTATTTT. This translates into CASSPWDFSTDTQYF.

This chain links TRBV29-1 with TRBJ2-7, with 10 nucleotides matching TRBD2. Trimming took 2 bases from V and 2 from J; bases not matched to a gene: 0. The CDR3 covers 13 residues. In germline, CDR1 is SQVTM, CDR2 ANQGSEA. CDR3 residues: CSVETSGTYEQYF. In DNA form, the CDR3 reads TGCAGCGTTGAAACTAGCGGGACCTACGAGCAGTACTTC.

The chain is built from TRBV15 and TRBJ1-1; unclear D gene. Trimming cost V 0 bases and J 1 base, with 6 bases left between them. Germline assignment: CDR1 LNHNV and CDR2 YYDKDF (reference sequence). The CDR3 is made up of 14 amino acids. The CDR3 nucleotides are TGTGCCACCAGCAGAGACACTTCGAACACTGAAGCTTTCTTT. As protein: CATSRDTSNTEAFF.

This chain connects TRBV11-3 to TRBJ1-2, with D perhaps matching TRBD1 (5 bases). This CDR3 region has 12 residues. The germline V gene has CDR1 SGHNT and CDR2 YENEEA. V was clipped by 3 bases and J by 7 bases, with 9 bases between them. The CDR3 DNA is TGTGCCAGCAGCTTTCAGCAGGGTGGCTACACCTTC. Protein: CASSFQQGGYTF.

The chain carries TRBV5-1 and TRBJ2-5; 16 bases are shared with TRBD2. The length of the CDR3 is 19 residues. The J segment lost 5 bases and the V segment lost 2 bases, leaving 12 bases of the junction unmatched. Germline V gene sequence: CDR1 SGHRS, CDR2 YFSETQ. This CDR3 is CASSFRPGLAGGRWETQYF. CDR3 DNA sequence: TGCGCCAGCAGCTTTCGCCCGGGACTAGCGGGGGGGCGGTGGGAGACCCAGTACTTC.

J is TRBJ2-1 and V is TRBV9, with a possible D match to TRBD2 (6 bases). CDR3 length: 15 amino acids. Trimming took off 2 bases at V and 8 bases at J, with 17 bases between the two ends. CDR1 and CDR2 (germline): SGDLS, YYNGEE. The CDR3 loop is CASSVEGGVLDEQFF. The CDR3 nucleotides are TGTGCCAGCAGCGTCGAGGGCGGGGTCCTCGATGAGCAGTTCTTC.

In DNA, the CDR3 is TGTGCCAGCAGCCTTCGTAATGAGCAGTTCTTC. Protein sequence: CASSLRNEQFF. The gene calls are TRBV11-3 and TRBJ2-1; D is unresolved. Germline CDR1 is SGHNT and CDR2 is YENEEA. The CDR3 runs to 11 residues. V was trimmed by 5 bases and J by 7 bases, leaving 6 bases between them.

The rearrangement joins TRBV4-1 to TRBJ2-3, with 11 bases aligning to TRBD2. CDR3 length: 18 amino acids. From germline, CDR1 is MGHRA and CDR2 YSYEKL. V dropped 0 bases and J dropped 6; count of bases not matched to a gene: 11. CDR3 loop: CASSQDQVVAGGYDTQYF. CDR3 DNA sequence: TGCGCCAGCAGCCAAGATCAGGTCGTAGCGGGAGGGTATGATACGCAGTATTTT.

The V call is TRBV15, the J call TRBJ2-3; D is ambiguous. The CDR3 has 14 residues. V dropped 1 base and J dropped 2 bases, with 7 bases sitting between them. Germline-derived CDR1 and CDR2 are LNHNV and YYDKDF (reference sequence). This chain's CDR3 is CATSRGSPTDTQYF. The CDR3, as DNA: TGTGCCACCAGCAGAGGTAGTCCCACAGATACGCAGTATTTT.

The chain uses TRBV11-2 and TRBJ2-3; no clear D. Germline loops: CDR1 SGHAT, CDR2 FQNNGV. V shed 5 bases and J shed 2 bases, with 14 bases lying between them. The CDR3 covers 15 residues. CDR3 nucleotides: TGTGCCAGCAGCCCTCGTGCGCCTTCCACAGATACGCAGTATTTT. Residues: CASSPRAPSTDTQYF.

This chain connects TRBV27 to TRBJ1-2; TRBD1 is a possible D gene (5 bases). There are 16 residues in the CDR3. V lost 6 bases and J 4 bases, leaving 21 bases between the germline ends. Germline V gene lookup returns CDR1 MNHEY and CDR2 SMNVEV (reference sequence). The CDR3 DNA reads TGTGCCAGCAGGGCGTACACAGGAAACTCACTCTATGGCTACACCTTC. This gives the protein CASRAYTGNSLYGYTF.

This clone has more than one count but fewer than ten. The chain recombines TRBV10-3 with TRBJ2-5; D may be TRBD2 (5 bases). The germline CDR1 and CDR2 sequences are ENHRY and SYGVKD. The CDR3 covers 19 residues. Trimming cost V 0 bases and J 5 bases, with 25 bases left between them. The CDR3 here is CAISESVYSGGPSQETQYF. In DNA form, the CDR3 reads TGTGCCATCAGTGAGTCAGTTTACTCTGGAGGCCCCTCGCAGGAGACCCAGTACTTC.

The gene calls are TRBV6-1 and TRBJ2-7; possibly TRBD2 for D (6 bases). CDR3 length equals 14 residues. Germline loops: CDR1 MNHNS, CDR2 SASEGT. The ends were cut back, 7 bases at V and 0 bases at J, with 13 bases in the middle. The CDR3 sequence: CASTGSWGSYEQYF. As DNA, the CDR3 is TGTGCCAGCACCGGGAGTTGGGGCTCCTACGAGCAGTACTTC.

The CDR3 spells CASRRKNDSGNTIYF. DNA of the CDR3: TGTGCCAGCAGGAGGAAAAACGACTCTGGAAACACCATATATTTT. V gene TRBV7-9 combines with J gene TRBJ1-3; D remains ambiguous. Per germline, CDR1 SEHNR and CDR2 FQNEAQ (reference sequence). The V and J ends lost 6 bases and 0 bases respectively, with 12 bases between them. The CDR3 covers 15 residues.

The genes are TRBV29-1 and TRBJ2-7, with TRBD2 identical over 9 bases. This CDR3 is built from 13 residues. Germline values: CDR1 SQVTM, CDR2 ANQGSEA. V gave up 4 bases and J gave up 3 bases; unmatched junction bases: 4. The CDR3 bases are TGCAGCGTTGTCTCACTAGCGGGCTACGAGCAGTACTTC. Encoded protein: CSVVSLAGYEQYF.

The chain is built from TRBV6-1 and TRBJ2-7; 8 bases match TRBD2. The CDR3 covers 14 residues. Germline CDR1 MNHNS, CDR2 SASEGT. After removal of 7 bases from V and 2 bases from J, the junction contained 7 bases not matched to a gene. CDR3 bases: TGTGCCAGCATCGGGACGGGAGGGCCCTACGAGCAGTACTTC. Translated: CASIGTGGPYEQYF.

The chain links TRBV7-9 to TRBJ2-3; a possible D gene is TRBD2 (5 bases). Deletions cut 1 base from V and 4 bases from J, with 12 bases between. The CDR3 totals 15 residues. Germline CDR1 and CDR2: SEHNR and FQNEAQ (reference sequence). The CDR3 DNA follows: TGTGCCAGCAGCTTAGGGGGAGTAGCAGCAGATACGCAGTATTTT. Translated: CASSLGGVAADTQYF.